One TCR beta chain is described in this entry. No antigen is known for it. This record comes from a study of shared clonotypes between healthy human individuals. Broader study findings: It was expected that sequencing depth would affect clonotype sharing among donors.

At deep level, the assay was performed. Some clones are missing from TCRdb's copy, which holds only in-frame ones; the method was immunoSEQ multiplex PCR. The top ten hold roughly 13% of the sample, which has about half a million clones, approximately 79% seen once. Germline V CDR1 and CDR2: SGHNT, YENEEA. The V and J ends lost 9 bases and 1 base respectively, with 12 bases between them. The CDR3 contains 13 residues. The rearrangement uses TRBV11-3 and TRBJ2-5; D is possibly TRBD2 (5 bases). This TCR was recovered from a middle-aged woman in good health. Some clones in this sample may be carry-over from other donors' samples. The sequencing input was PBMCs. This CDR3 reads CASSVWGQETQYF. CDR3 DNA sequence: TGTGCCAGTAGCGTGTGGGGCCAAGAGACCCAGTACTTC.